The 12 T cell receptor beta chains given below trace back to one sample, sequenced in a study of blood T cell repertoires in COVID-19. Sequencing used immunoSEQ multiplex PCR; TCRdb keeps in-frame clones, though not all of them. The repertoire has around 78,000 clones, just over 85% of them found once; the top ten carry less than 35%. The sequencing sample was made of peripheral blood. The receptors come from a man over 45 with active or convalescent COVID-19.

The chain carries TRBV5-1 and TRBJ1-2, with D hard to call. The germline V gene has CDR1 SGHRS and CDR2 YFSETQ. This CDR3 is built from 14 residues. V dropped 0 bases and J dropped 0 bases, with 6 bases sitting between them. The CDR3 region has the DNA TGCGCCAGCAGCTTGGAGACATCTAACTATGGCTACACCTTC. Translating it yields CASSLETSNYGYTF.

CDR3 DNA: TGTGCCAGCAGTTTTTCCGCGCTCGCTGGGGCCAACGTCCTGACTTTC. This encodes CASSFSALAGANVLTF. The J gene is TRBJ2-6, the V gene TRBV28, with unresolved D. The germline V and J ends were trimmed by 3 bases and 2 bases, with 11 bases remaining between them. Germline values: CDR1 MDHEN, CDR2 SYDVKM. This CDR3 is 16 amino acids long.

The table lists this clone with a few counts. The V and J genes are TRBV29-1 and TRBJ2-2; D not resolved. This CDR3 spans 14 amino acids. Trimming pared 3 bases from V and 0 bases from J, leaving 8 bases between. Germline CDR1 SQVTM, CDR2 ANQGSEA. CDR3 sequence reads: CSVDLQTNTGELFF. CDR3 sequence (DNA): TGCAGCGTTGACTTACAAACGAACACCGGGGAGCTGTTTTTT.

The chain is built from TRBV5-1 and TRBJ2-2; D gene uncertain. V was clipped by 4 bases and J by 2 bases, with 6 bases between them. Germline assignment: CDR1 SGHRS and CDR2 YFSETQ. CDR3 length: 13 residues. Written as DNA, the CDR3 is TGCGCCAGCAGCGCCAGAAACACCGGGGAGCTGTTTTTT. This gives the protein CASSARNTGELFF.

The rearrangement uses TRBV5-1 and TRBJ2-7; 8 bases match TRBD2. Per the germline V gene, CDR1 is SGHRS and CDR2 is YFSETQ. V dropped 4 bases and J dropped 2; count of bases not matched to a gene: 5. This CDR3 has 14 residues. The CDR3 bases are TGCGCCAGCAGCCGGGGACTAGACGCCTACGAGCAGTACTTC. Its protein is CASSRGLDAYEQYF.

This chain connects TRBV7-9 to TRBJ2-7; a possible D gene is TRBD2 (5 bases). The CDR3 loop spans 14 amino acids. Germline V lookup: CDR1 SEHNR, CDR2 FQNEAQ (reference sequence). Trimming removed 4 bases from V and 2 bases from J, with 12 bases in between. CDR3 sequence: CASSSGNKPYEQYF. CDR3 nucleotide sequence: TGTGCCAGCAGCTCCGGGAATAAGCCCTACGAGCAGTACTTC.

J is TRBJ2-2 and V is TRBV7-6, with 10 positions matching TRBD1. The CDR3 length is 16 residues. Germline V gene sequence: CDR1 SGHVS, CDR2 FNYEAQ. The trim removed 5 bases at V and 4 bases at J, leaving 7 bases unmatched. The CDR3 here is CASSPWTGGSTGELFF. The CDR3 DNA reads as TGTGCCAGCAGCCCCTGGACAGGGGGAAGCACCGGGGAGCTGTTTTTT.

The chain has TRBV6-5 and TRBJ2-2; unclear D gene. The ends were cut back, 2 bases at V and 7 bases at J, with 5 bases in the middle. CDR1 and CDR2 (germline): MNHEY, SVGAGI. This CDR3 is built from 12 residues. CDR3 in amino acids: CASSYGSGELFF. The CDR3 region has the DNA TGTGCCAGCAGTTACGGTAGCGGGGAGCTGTTTTTT.

CDR3 loop: CASSQDATGTQSPNGDTEAFF. The CDR3 DNA reads TGCGCCAGCAGCCAAGATGCAACCGGGACACAAAGCCCAAATGGGGACACTGAAGCTTTCTTT. This chain uses TRBV4-1 with TRBJ1-1, with a weak D call TRBD1 (6 bases). CDR1 is MGHRA and CDR2 is YSYEKL in the germline V gene. Trimming cost V 0 bases and J 3 bases, with 29 bases left between them. The CDR3 loop spans 21 amino acids.

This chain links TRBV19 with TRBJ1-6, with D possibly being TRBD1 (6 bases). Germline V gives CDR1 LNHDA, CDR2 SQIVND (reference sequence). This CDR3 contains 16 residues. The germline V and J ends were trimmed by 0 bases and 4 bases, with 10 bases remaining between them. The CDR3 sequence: CASSIDGRGYNSPLHF. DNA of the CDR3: TGTGCCAGTAGTATAGACGGCAGGGGTTATAATTCACCCCTCCACTTT.

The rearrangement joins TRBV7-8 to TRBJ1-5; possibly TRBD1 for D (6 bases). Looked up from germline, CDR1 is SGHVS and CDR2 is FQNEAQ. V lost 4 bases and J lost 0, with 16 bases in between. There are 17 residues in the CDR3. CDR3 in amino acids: CASSSGVQGYSNQPQHF. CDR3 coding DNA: TGTGCCAGCAGCTCCGGAGTACAGGGATATAGCAATCAGCCCCAGCATTTT.

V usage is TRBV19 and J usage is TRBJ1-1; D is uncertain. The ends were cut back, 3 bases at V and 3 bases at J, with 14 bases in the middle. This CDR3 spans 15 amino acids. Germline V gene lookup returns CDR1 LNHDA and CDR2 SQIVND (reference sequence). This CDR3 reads CASSIGLGEDTEAFF. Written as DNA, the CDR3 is TGTGCCAGTAGTATCGGACTCGGGGAGGACACTGAAGCTTTCTTT.